What follows describes a single T cell receptor (beta chain). Its antigen is currently unknown. CDR1 is SQVTM, CDR2 ANQGSEA, per germline. This CDR3 region has 13 residues. Trimming left V 5 bases short and J 0 bases short, with 10 bases between. This specimen comes from a study of cytomegalovirus exposure and HLA in healthy donors. Whole-study findings and limits: A classifier reportedly called cytomegalovirus status with high sensitivity and specificity. Presence/absence analysis assumed near-uniform sequencing depth across donors. Researchers reportedly found TCR beta sequences accurately predicted most subjects' HLA-A and HLA-B alleles.

With 60 Vbeta and 13 Jbeta primers, the PCR was carried out. TCRdb's copy holds only in-frame clones and misses some; the assay was immunoSEQ multiplex PCR. The table lists approximately 150,000 clones, 84% of them singletons. The rearrangement uses TRBV29-1 and TRBJ1-1; weak D call: TRBD1 (5 bases). The sequencing sample was made of PBMCs. The TCR originated in a girl aged 10 to 17 in good health and CMV-seropositive. In nucleotides, the CDR3 is TGCAGCGTTTCGACAGAAGTGAACACTGAAGCTTTCTTT. It yields the protein CSVSTEVNTEAFF.